This T cell receptor (beta chain) was recorded in a study of radiation and T cells in renal cell carcinoma. Whole-study results and caveats: From baseline, blood top tumor clonotypes peaked at 2 weeks post-radiation.

TCRdb's copy holds only in-frame clones and misses some; the assay was immunoSEQ multiplex PCR. Of some 78,000 clones listed, about 88% are singletons. Described time point: blood 4 weeks post-SBRT, at nephrectomy. Treatment of the sample: 15 Gy SBRT to primary tumor, nephrectomy 4 weeks later. Nephrectomy followed 15 Gy stereotactic body radiation by 4 weeks. Note on this clone: The antigen is undetermined.

Germline values: CDR1 SGHRS, CDR2 YFSETQ. The CDR3 length is 14 residues. After removal of 0 bases from V and 6 bases from J, the junction contained 6 bases not matched to a gene. The sequence derives from a woman in her 70s with renal cell carcinoma. Here the sequenced sample was blood, taken from a patient whose treatment included radiotherapy and nephrectomy. The chain has TRBV5-1 and TRBJ2-7; 7 positions match TRBD1. The CDR3 loop is CASSLVLPGGEQYF. The CDR3 DNA follows: TGCGCCAGCAGCTTGGTTTTGCCAGGGGGCGAGCAGTACTTC.